This T cell receptor beta chain originates from a study of molecular identifiers for immune sequencing clone quantification. This clonotype was recorded at least ten times. Germline assignment: CDR1 SNHLY and CDR2 FYNNEI. V was shortened by 8 bases and J by 4 bases, with 13 bases between the two germline ends. The CDR3 extends over 13 amino acids. Bulk TCR libraries used previously described methods and listed TCR primers. Each CDR3 protein is one row after TCRdb ran MiXCR on the PCR reads. In the table there are about half a million distinct CDR3 sequences, about 22% of which are singletons. The receptor comes from a human donor in good health. Some libraries in this study had Jurkat cell RNA spiked in. The rearrangement links TRBV2 to TRBJ2-3; D not certain. The sample comprised naive CD8+ T cells from blood, with Jurkat cell RNA spiked in. The sample's subset: FACS-sorted CD8+CD4-CCR7+CD45RA+ naive T cells. The CDR3 DNA reads TGTGCCAGCGGCGACTCGGCCGCAGATACGCAGTATTTT. It codes for CASGDSAADTQYF.